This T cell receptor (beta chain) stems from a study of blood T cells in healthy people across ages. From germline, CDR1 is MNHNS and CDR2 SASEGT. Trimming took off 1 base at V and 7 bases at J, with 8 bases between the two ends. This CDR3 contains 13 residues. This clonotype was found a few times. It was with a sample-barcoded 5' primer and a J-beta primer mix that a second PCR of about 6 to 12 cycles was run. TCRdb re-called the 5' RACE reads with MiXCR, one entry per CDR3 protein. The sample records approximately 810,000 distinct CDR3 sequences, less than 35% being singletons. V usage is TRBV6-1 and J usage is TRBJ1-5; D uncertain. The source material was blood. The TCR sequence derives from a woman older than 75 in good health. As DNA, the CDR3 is TGTGCCAGCAGTGAAGTAGAACGACAGCCCCAGCATTTT. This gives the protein CASSEVERQPQHF.